Listed below are T cell receptor beta chains from one sample, sequenced in a study of tumor-infiltrating lymphocytes in primary liver carcinoma. TCRdb itself ran the multiplex PCR reads through MiXCR, one entry per CDR3 protein. The sample carries around 80,000 distinct CDR3 sequences, more than 65% recorded once. Sequenced: liver tumor tissue from sampling region 1. These receptors originate from a middle-aged man with primary liver carcinoma and hepatitis B virus infection. CDR3s include the opening cysteine and the closing phenylalanine or tryptophan. The D gene is left open where the match is weak. Only part of the rows carry a size: once, few, many, or a class if the clone is expanded.

TRBD2	TRBV11-2	.	TRBJ2-7	CACSLTLAGVRLDYEQYF	TGTGCCTGCAGTTTAACTTTGGCGGGAGTTCGCCTCGATTATGAGCAGTACTTC
.	TRBV12-3/TRBV12-4	.	TRBJ2-5	CPGSLGQTQETQYF	TGTCCCGGCAGTTTAGGGCAGACTCAAGAGACCCAGTACTTC
.	TRBV6-2/TRBV6-3	.	TRBJ2-1	CTSSYWGRGSYNEHFF	.
.	TRBV6-6	.	TRBJ1-5	CASSSSWGDQPQHF	TGTGCCAGCAGCTCCTCGTGGGGGGATCAGCCCCAGCATTTT
TRBD1	TRBV2	.	TRBJ2-1	CASSTDRDYNEQFF	TGTGCCAGCAGCACGGACAGGGACTACAATGAGCAGTTCTTC
.	TRBV10-3	once	TRBJ1-2	CAISRTDEVNYGYTF	TGTGCCATCAGTAGGACAGATGAAGTTAACTATGGCTACACCTTC
TRBD2	TRBV11-2	.	TRBJ2-1	CASSLDIGLAISEQFF	TGTGCCAGCAGCTTGGATATTGGACTAGCCATAAGTGAGCAGTTCTTC
TRBD2	TRBV4-1	.	TRBJ2-7	CASSQDRASGVRYKQYF	TGCGCCAGCAGCCAAGATAGGGCTAGCGGGGTGAGGTACAAACAGTACTTC
.	TRBV6-5	.	TRBJ1-1	CASSHGGGGGPEAFF	TGTGCCAGCAGTCACGGCGGGGGAGGGGGGCCTGAAGCATTCTTT
TRBD2	TRBV11-2	.	TRBJ2-7	CAGSLSVGLAGGVDEQYF	TGTGCCGGCAGCTTATCCGTTGGACTAGCAGGAGGGGTGGACGAGCAGTACTTC
.	TRBV28	.	TRBJ2-3	CAISLTDTQYF	TGCGCCATCAGTTTAACAGATACGCAGTATTTT
.	TRBV14	.	TRBJ1-1	CVSSRLRVTEAFF	TGTGTCAGCAGCCGACTCAGGGTCACTGAAGCTTTCTTT
.	TRBV28	.	TRBJ1-1	CTSSYRGSGGTEAFF	TGTACCAGCAGTTACCGTGGCAGTGGGGGCACAGAAGCTTTCTTT
TRBD2	TRBV5-5	.	TRBJ2-3	CASSLGLASGTTDTQYF	TGTGCTAGCAGCTTGGGGTTAGCTAGCGGGACCACAGATACGCAGTATTTT
.	TRBV20-1	few	TRBJ2-1	CSAAGTILSYNEQFF	TGCAGTGCGGCTGGGACAATCCTCTCCTACAATGAGCAGTTCTTC
TRBD2	TRBV28	many	TRBJ2-3	CASSLEAGETDTQYF	TGTGCCAGCAGTCTAGAAGCGGGAGAAACAGATACGCAGTATTTT
TRBD2	TRBV20-1	.	TRBJ2-7	CSARDDRVGGRYEQYF	TGCAGTGCTAGAGATGATCGAGTGGGAGGGCGGTACGAGCAGTACTTC
.	TRBV5-4	.	TRBJ1-1	CTSSLRGTGLGTEAFF	TGTACCAGCAGCTTACGGGGTACAGGGTTGGGCACTGAAGCTTTCTTT
.	TRBV29-1	.	TRBJ2-3	CSVAAGGNTVTQYF	TGCAGCGTTGCGGCGGGCGGGAACACAGTTACGCAGTATTTT
.	TRBV6-1	.	TRBJ2-2	CASSESGEAGELFF	TGTGCCAGCAGTGAATCAGGGGAGGCCGGGGAGCTGTTTTTT
TRBD1	TRBV11-2	few	TRBJ2-7	CAGNARDRGFYEQYF	TGTGCCGGCAACGCCCGGGACAGGGGTTTCTACGAGCAGTACTTC
TRBD2	TRBV4-1	many	TRBJ2-7	CASSATSGTGSGEQYF	TGCGCCAGCAGCGCGACTAGCGGGACCGGCTCGGGGGAGCAGTACTTC
.	TRBV12-3/TRBV12-4	many	TRBJ2-4	CASRRRSFANIQYF	TGTGCCAGCAGACGAAGGAGTTTCGCAAACATTCAGTACTTC
.	TRBV12-3/TRBV12-4	once	TRBJ2-7	CDSTRREYYKQYF	TGTGACAGCACCCGACGTGAATACTACAAGCAGTACTTC
TRBD2	TRBV11-2	.	TRBJ2-1	CVSSTLGTSGSDNEQFF	TGTGTCAGCAGCACCCTCGGGACTAGCGGGAGTGATAATGAGCAGTTCTTC